These T cell receptor beta chains were read from a single sample in a study of T cells in Graves' hyperthyroidism and ophthalmopathy. Via MiXCR, TCRdb re-called the multiplex PCR reads, giving one row per CDR3 protein. The repertoire holds about 400,000 distinct CDR3 sequences, with less than 20% as singletons. The sample was blood. The receptors originated from a woman between 18 and 30 years old with Graves' hyperthyroidism that later progressed to Graves' ophthalmopathy. CDR3s include the opening cysteine and the closing phenylalanine or tryptophan. The D gene is left open where the match is weak. Clone size is stated in some rows and not others, as once, few, many or a class when expanded.

clone size	D gene	V gene	J gene	CDR3 protein	CDR3 DNA
many	-	TRBV28	TRBJ2-7	CASSFPGYAYEQYF	TGTGCCAGCAGTTTTCCCGGTTACGCCTACGAGCAGTACTTC
many	TRBD1	TRBV18	TRBJ2-1	CASSPGQGAVSEQFF	TGTGCCAGCTCACCGGGACAGGGGGCGGTTAGTGAGCAGTTCTTC
many	TRBD2	TRBV18	TRBJ2-5	CASSPISGEETQYF	TGTGCCAGCTCACCTATCAGCGGGGAGGAGACCCAGTACTTC
-	-	TRBV7-9	TRBJ2-7	CASSDGTSYEQYF	TGTGCCAGCAGCGATGGGACAAGCTACGAGCAGTACTTC
-	TRBD1	TRBV28	TRBJ1-5	CASSLSGSGGFQPQHF	TGTGCCAGCAGTTTATCCGGGTCAGGGGGGTTTCAGCCCCAGCATTTT
many	TRBD2	TRBV10-3	TRBJ2-3	CAISDSSGRAPGRNTQYF	TGTGCCATCAGCGATTCTAGCGGGAGGGCCCCCGGGAGGAATACGCAGTATTTT
-	TRBD2	TRBV20-1	TRBJ2-7	CSALGLAGSEQYF	TGCAGTGCCTTGGGACTAGCGGGAAGCGAGCAGTACTTC
-	-	TRBV20-1	TRBJ1-5	CSARDQGAGSNQPQHF	TGCAGTGCTAGAGATCAAGGAGCCGGTAGCAATCAGCCCCAGCATTTT
few	TRBD1	TRBV29-1	TRBJ2-5	CSTTGTGGGETQYF	TGCAGCACAACCGGGACAGGGGGCGGAGAGACCCAGTACTTC
-	TRBD2	TRBV5-6	TRBJ2-7	CASSLGLADEQYF	TGTGCCAGCAGCTTGGGACTAGCTGACGAGCAGTACTTC
many	-	TRBV20-1	TRBJ2-5	CSANRGKETQYF	TGCAGTGCCAACCGGGGCAAAGAGACCCAGTACTTC
few	-	TRBV5-8	TRBJ1-4	CASSLTAINEKLFF	TGTGCCAGCAGCTTGACAGCGATTAATGAAAAACTGTTTTTT
few	TRBD2	TRBV2	TRBJ2-7	CASLRTSGTEQYF	TGTGCCAGCTTAAGGACTAGCGGTACCGAGCAGTACTTC
-	-	TRBV20-1	TRBJ2-2	CSVPGDDTGELFF	TGCAGTGTCCCGGGAGACGATACCGGGGAGCTGTTTTTT
many	TRBD1	TRBV10-3	TRBJ2-7	CAIGTEPYEQYF	TGTGCCATCGGGACAGAGCCCTACGAGCAGTACTTC
-	-	TRBV5-1	TRBJ2-5	CASSLVSFGETQYF	TGCGCCAGCAGCTTGGTCAGTTTTGGAGAGACCCAGTACTTC
few	-	TRBV28	TRBJ2-2	CASRQQGTGELFF	TGTGCCAGCAGGCAACAGGGAACCGGGGAGCTGTTTTTT